What follows are 25 T cell receptor beta chains derived from one specimen sequenced in a study of blood T cell repertoires in COVID-19. Clones were sequenced by immunoSEQ multiplex PCR, and TCRdb holds only the in-frame ones, with some missing. This table holds approximately 76,000 clones, 70% to 90% found once. What was sequenced was peripheral blood. The receptor source for this set is a man at least 80 years old in a cohort sampled during active COVID-19.

This clone was recorded a few times. The CDR3 loop is CATSGRVSQPQHF. CDR3 in DNA: TGTGCCACCAGCGGCCGGGTGAGCCAGCCCCAGCATTTT. The gene calls are TRBV15 and TRBJ1-5; D gene uncertain. The CDR3 sequence is 13 residues long. Trimming shortened V by 5 bases and J by 7 bases, and 12 bases separated the two germline ends. The germline gives CDR1 LNHNV, CDR2 YYDKDF (reference sequence).

The genes are TRBV6-6 and TRBJ1-4, with no clear D. Germline V gene data show CDR1 as MNHNY and CDR2 as SVGAGI (reference sequence). V lost 6 bases and J lost 0, with 14 bases in between. CDR3 length: 16 residues. This CDR3 is CASSLLGSATNEKLFF. CDR3 DNA: TGTGCCAGCAGCCTTCTGGGGAGTGCAACTAATGAAAAACTGTTTTTT.

The chain uses TRBV15 and TRBJ2-5; 10 bases align to TRBD2. The CDR3 has 16 amino acids. The V segment lost 3 bases and the J segment 5 bases; nucleotides outside the gene matches: 9. Per the germline V gene, CDR1 is LNHNV and CDR2 is YYDKDF (reference sequence). CDR3 loop: CATSSGTSAVHETQYF. CDR3 bases: TGTGCCACCAGCAGTGGGACTAGCGCGGTTCACGAGACCCAGTACTTC. Full variable domain (missing parts from reference TRBV15 and TRBJ2-5): DAMVIQNPRYQVTQFGKPVTLSCSQTLNHNVMYWYQQKSSQAPKLLFHYYDKDFNNEADTPDNFQSRRPNTSFCFLDIRSPGLGDTAMYLCATSSGTSAVHETQYFGPGTRLLVL.

The chain carries TRBV3-1 (or the pseudogene TRBV3-2) and TRBJ2-1, with 12 bases fitting TRBD2. The CDR3 length is 19 residues. Germline V gene data show CDR1 as LGHDT and CDR2 as YNNKEL (reference sequence). J gave up 6 bases and V 4 bases, and 16 bases lay outside the gene matches. The CDR3: CASSPRLLAGGPVPNEQFF. The DNA for the CDR3 is TGTGCCAGCAGCCCAAGGCTACTAGCGGGGGGCCCGGTCCCCAATGAGCAGTTCTTC.

The CDR3 reads CATSDWTGQETQYF. The CDR3 DNA is TGTGCCACCAGTGATTGGACAGGCCAAGAGACCCAGTACTTC. The genes are TRBV24-1 and TRBJ2-5, with TRBD1 identical over 7 bases. Germline assignment: CDR1 KGHDR and CDR2 SFDVKD. V was clipped by 2 bases and J by 1 base; unmatched bases: 0. This CDR3 has 14 residues.

V gene TRBV11-2 combines with J gene TRBJ1-5, with D hard to call. This CDR3 is built from 14 residues. V shed 5 bases and J shed 10 bases, with 18 bases lying between them. Germline lookup yields CDR1 SGHAT and CDR2 FQNNGV. In nucleotides, the CDR3 is TGTGCCAGCAGCCCAAGCGGTGGAATGAAACCCCAGCATTTT. The encoded protein is CASSPSGGMKPQHF.

This clone came up once. The rearrangement joins TRBV19 to TRBJ1-5, with 10 bases matching TRBD1. V was clipped by 1 base and J by 5 bases; unmatched bases: 11. The CDR3 extends over 18 amino acids. Germline loops: CDR1 LNHDA, CDR2 SQIVND (reference sequence). DNA for the CDR3: TGTGCCAGTAGTATAGCCGGACAGGGGGTGATCACTTATCAGCCCCAGCATTTT. Its protein product is CASSIAGQGVITYQPQHF. Together with reference TRBV19 and TRBJ1-5, the CDR3 gives the full variable domain: DGGITQSPKYLFRKEGQNVTLSCEQNLNHDAMYWYRQDPGQGLRLIYYSQIVNDFQKGDIAEGYSVSREKKESFPLTVTSAQKNPTAFYLCASSIAGQGVITYQPQHFGDGTRLSIL.

J is TRBJ2-7 and V is TRBV6-2 or TRBV6-3; D is unclear. CDR1 MNHEY and CDR2 SVGEGT come from the germline V gene. The CDR3 has 16 residues. V dropped 0 bases and J dropped 0 bases, with 12 bases sitting between them. CDR3 sequence: CASSYSDTLFSYEQYF. DNA for the CDR3: TGTGCCAGCAGTTACTCCGACACCCTTTTCTCCTACGAGCAGTACTTC.

The chain employs TRBV5-1 and TRBJ2-5, with D possibly being TRBD2 (6 bases). Trimming stripped 3 bases from V and 4 bases from J, with 19 bases between. Germline lookup yields CDR1 SGHRS and CDR2 YFSETQ. The CDR3 is 16 amino acids. Written as DNA, the CDR3 is TGCGCCAGCAGCTCCCGGAGGGAGAAGCGCCGAGAGACCCAGTACTTC. Translating gives CASSSRREKRRETQYF.

The genes are TRBV19 and TRBJ1-2; D is undetermined. V dropped 7 bases and J dropped 7 bases, with 19 bases sitting between them. This CDR3 spans 14 amino acids. Germline CDR1 LNHDA, CDR2 SQIVND (reference sequence). The CDR3 DNA sequence: TGTGCCAGTATCGGGAGGGCTGGACCTATTGGCTACACCTTC. Amino acid sequence: CASIGRAGPIGYTF.

This clone was observed a handful of times. The chain recombines TRBV6-5 with TRBJ1-5, with 7 bases fitting TRBD1. Trimming took 6 bases from V and 5 from J; bases not matched to a gene: 4. Per germline, CDR1 MNHEY and CDR2 SVGAGI. CDR3 length: 13 residues. The CDR3 loop is CASSNRGHQPQHF. The CDR3 DNA reads as TGTGCCAGCAGCAACAGGGGTCATCAGCCCCAGCATTTT.

This sequence joins TRBV18 and TRBJ2-3, with 8 bases lining up with TRBD1. Germline CDR1 and CDR2: KGHSH and LQKENI. Unmatched junction bases numbered 5, after V lost 6 bases and J lost 3 bases. This CDR3 region has 14 residues. CDR3 sequence: CASSPDRATDTQYF. The DNA for the CDR3 is TGTGCCAGCTCGCCGGACAGGGCGACAGATACGCAGTATTTT.

The gene calls are TRBV10-3 and TRBJ1-2; maybe TRBD1 (5 bases). Per germline, CDR1 ENHRY and CDR2 SYGVKD. The CDR3 contains 15 residues. V lost 1 base and J lost 8, with 17 bases in between. The CDR3 DNA sequence: TGTGCCATCAGTGAGTTAGCCGCAGGGCGGAAGGGCTACACCTTC. Encoded protein: CAISELAAGRKGYTF.

The table lists this clone with a count of one. The gene calls are TRBV6-2 or TRBV6-3 and TRBJ1-5; 12 nucleotides line up with TRBD1. Germline CDR1 is MNHEY and CDR2 is SVGEGT. The CDR3 consists of 16 residues. V lost 5 bases to trimming and J lost 6 bases; unmatched junction nucleotides: 8. CDR3 loop: CASSDPGTGGGQPQHF. The CDR3 coding sequence is TGTGCCAGCAGTGACCCCGGGACAGGGGGCGGTCAGCCCCAGCATTTT.

The chain carries TRBV10-3 and TRBJ2-3; tentative D call: TRBD1 (6 bases). From germline, CDR1 is ENHRY and CDR2 SYGVKD. Trimming removed 4 bases at V and 1 base at J, with 21 bases between. The CDR3 runs to 18 residues. The CDR3 region is CAISGRQNREGGTDTQYF. CDR3 nucleotide sequence: TGTGCCATCAGTGGACGACAGAACAGGGAAGGGGGCACAGATACGCAGTATTTT.

The rearrangement links TRBV14 to TRBJ2-3; D is undetermined. The length of the CDR3 is 11 residues. Trimming took 4 bases from V and 7 from J, leaving 6 bases between them. The V gene's germline CDR1 is SGHDN and CDR2 FVKESK. The CDR3 loop is CASSLQYTQYF. In DNA form, the CDR3 reads TGTGCCAGCAGCCTTCAATATACGCAGTATTTT.

The chain carries TRBV9 and TRBJ2-1, with a tentative D call TRBD2 (6 bases). The V end lost 0 bases, the J end lost 7 bases, and 14 bases lay between the germline ends. The CDR3 length is 15 residues. CDR1 and CDR2 (germline): SGDLS, YYNGEE. CDR3 bases: TGTGCCAGCAGCGTAGATGGGGGGATCTTAAATGAGCAGTTCTTC. This sequence encodes CASSVDGGILNEQFF.

The J gene is TRBJ2-5, the V gene TRBV28; TRBD2 is a possible D gene (5 bases). There are 11 residues in the CDR3. Looked up from germline, CDR1 is MDHEN and CDR2 is SYDVKM. Trimming removed 9 bases at V and 5 bases at J, with 10 bases between. The CDR3 nucleotides are TGTGCCAGTCAAAAGCGGGAGACCCAGTACTTC. Translating it yields CASQKRETQYF.

The chain employs TRBV6-5 and TRBJ1-1; D unclear. The V end lost 8 bases, the J end lost 11 bases, and 21 bases lay between the germline ends. Per the germline V gene, CDR1 is MNHEY and CDR2 is SVGAGI. This CDR3 has 13 residues. The CDR3 protein is CASDSHIRSSAFF. The CDR3 DNA reads TGTGCCAGCGATTCCCATATCCGTAGCAGTGCTTTCTTT.

This chain uses TRBV10-1 with TRBJ2-7; D unclear. The CDR3 is made up of 13 amino acids. Germline CDR1 and CDR2: WNHNN and SYGVQD (reference sequence). The V end lost 4 bases, the J end lost 0 bases, and 7 bases lay between the germline ends. The chain's CDR3 is CASSAGSSYEQYV. The CDR3 bases are TGCGCCAGCAGTGCAGGTTCCTCCTACGAGCAGTACGTC.

The genes are TRBV12-3 or TRBV12-4 and TRBJ2-5; TRBD1 aligns across 7 bases. The CDR3 contains 13 residues. With 6 bases clipped from V and 6 bases from J, the junction kept 7 bases outside the gene matches. CDR3 protein: CASRQGPVKTQYF. The DNA of the CDR3 is TGTGCCAGCAGACAGGGGCCCGTGAAGACCCAGTACTTC.

This clone was detected a few times. The chain recombines TRBV21-1 with TRBJ2-5; TRBD1 is the table's D call and was not checked against the DNA. TRBV21-1 constitutes a pseudogene. The CDR3 contains 17 residues. The CDR3 spells CASSFRDRGMSQETQYF. CDR3 in DNA: TGTGCCAGCAGCTTCCGGGACAGGGGGATGAGCCAAGAGACCCAGTACTTC.

This rearrangement joins TRBV4-3 to TRBJ2-2, with D possibly TRBD1 on 5 matching bases. The CDR3 runs to 15 residues. Germline CDR1 LGHNA, CDR2 YSLEER. V was shortened by 5 bases and J by 6 bases, with 16 bases between the two germline ends. As DNA, the CDR3 is TGCGCCAGCAGCAGGGGCGCTTTGGTCGCCGGGGAGCTGTTTTTT. Residues: CASSRGALVAGELFF.

The chain recombines TRBV5-1 with TRBJ1-6; D gene unclear. The germline gives CDR1 SGHRS, CDR2 YFSETQ. Deletions cut 5 bases from V and 8 bases from J, with 8 bases between. The CDR3 has 12 amino acids. The CDR3: CASRTGDSPLHF. In DNA, the CDR3 is TGCGCCAGCAGAACCGGGGATTCACCCCTCCACTTT.

This rearrangement joins TRBV7-9 to TRBJ2-1; the D is unclear. CDR1 SEHNR and CDR2 FQNEAQ come from the germline V gene (reference sequence). Between the trimmed V and J ends, which lost 1 base and 9 bases, there was a span of 7 bases. The CDR3 is made up of 12 amino acids. In nucleotides, the CDR3 is TGTGCCAGCAGCTTAGAGCTTGGTGAGCAGTTCTTC. Residues: CASSLELGEQFF.